Following are 17 T cell receptor beta chains from one sample sequenced in a study of OX40 agonist ivuxolimab in advanced cancers. Generated by immunoSEQ multiplex PCR, the TCRdb table keeps only in-frame clones and is missing some. The sample comprises tens of thousands of clones, approximately 78% of which are singletons, and approximately 0.62% rests with the top ten. This material consisted of CD4+ or CD8+ T cells sorted from blood, taken in a trial of the OX40 agonist ivuxolimab. The receptors were gathered from an adult with an advanced solid tumor such as melanoma, head and neck, liver or kidney cancer.

The chain couples TRBV7-9 to TRBJ1-2; 9 nucleotides match TRBD1. Germline V gene lookup returns CDR1 SEHNR and CDR2 FQNEAQ (reference sequence). Trimming at V came to 5 bases and at J to 6 bases, leaving 10 bases not matched to a gene. CDR3 length: 15 amino acids. The CDR3 sequence is CASSPSGTGRHGYTF. For the CDR3, the DNA is TGTGCCAGCAGCCCCTCCGGGACAGGGAGGCATGGCTACACCTTC.

The genes are TRBV5-6 and TRBJ2-5; a possible D gene is TRBD2 (5 bases). CDR1 is SGHDT and CDR2 is YYEEEE in the germline V gene. With 0 bases removed from V and 2 bases from J, the gap between germline ends came to 11 bases. This CDR3 region has 15 residues. The CDR3 nucleotides are TGTGCCAGCAGCTTGGTTAGAGGGATACAAGAGACCCAGTACTTC. This codes for CASSLVRGIQETQYF.

The chain links TRBV5-1 to TRBJ2-1; D is unresolved. V gave up 0 bases and J gave up 3 bases, with 13 bases separating them. This CDR3 contains 16 residues. Germline V CDR1 and CDR2: SGHRS, YFSETQ. DNA for the CDR3: TGCGCCAGCAGCTTGGTACTGACCGATGGCTACAATGAGCAGTTCTTC. This encodes CASSLVLTDGYNEQFF.

This clone was picked up a small number of times. CDR3 DNA sequence: TGTGCCAGCAGCCGGGACAGGGACTATGGCTACACCTTC. Translation: CASSRDRDYGYTF. The chain carries TRBV6-1 and TRBJ1-2, with TRBD1 matching 9 bases. V shed 6 bases and J 3 bases; nucleotides not matched to a gene: 2. The CDR3 extends over 13 amino acids. In germline, CDR1 is MNHNS, CDR2 SASEGT.

The V call is TRBV27, the J call TRBJ2-7, with D uncertain. V gave up 5 bases and J gave up 9 bases, with 17 bases separating them. This CDR3 contains 13 residues. The germline CDR1 and CDR2 sequences are MNHEY and SMNVEV (reference sequence). The CDR3: CASSPLTGLVQYF. For the CDR3, the DNA is TGTGCCAGCAGTCCGCTGACTGGGCTGGTGCAGTACTTC.

This chain uses TRBV10-3 with TRBJ1-4; D uncertain. Trimming removed 3 bases at V and 4 bases at J, with 6 bases between. Germline V lookup: CDR1 ENHRY, CDR2 SYGVKD. The CDR3 extends over 13 amino acids. CDR3 amino acids: CAISDSDNEKLFF. CDR3 sequence (DNA): TGTGCCATCAGTGACTCTGATAATGAAAAACTGTTTTTT.

J is TRBJ2-5 and V is TRBV7-9; D remains ambiguous. CDR3 length: 16 amino acids. Germline CDR1 SEHNR, CDR2 FQNEAQ (reference sequence). V was shortened by 5 bases and J by 3 bases, with 19 bases between the two germline ends. The CDR3 loop is CASSPFPTVLKETQYF. The CDR3 DNA is TGTGCCAGCAGCCCCTTTCCCACCGTTCTTAAAGAGACCCAGTACTTC.

The J gene is TRBJ1-1, the V gene TRBV19; 9 bases line up with TRBD1. The CDR3 extends over 15 amino acids. The ends lost 3 bases at V and 6 bases at J; junction bases unmatched: 8. The germline V gene has CDR1 LNHDA and CDR2 SQIVND (reference sequence). CDR3 loop: CASSIQGQGLPEAFF. As DNA, the CDR3 is TGTGCCAGTAGTATTCAGGGACAGGGTCTGCCTGAAGCTTTCTTT.

This chain links TRBV2 with TRBJ1-6, with no clear D. CDR3 size: 16 residues. V was clipped by 8 bases and J by 9 bases, with 23 bases between them. Germline-derived CDR1 and CDR2 are SNHLY and FYNNEI. In DNA, the CDR3 is TGTGCCAGCCTGAGGAAGGGTTTAGAGGTTGGTTCACCCCTCCACTTT. This translates into CASLRKGLEVGSPLHF.

This clone has only a few counts. The J gene is TRBJ1-2, the V gene TRBV7-9, with D unresolved. This CDR3 has 13 amino acids. V was clipped by 5 bases and J by 2 bases, with 9 bases between them. The V gene's germline CDR1 is SEHNR and CDR2 FQNEAQ (reference sequence). The CDR3 region is CASSPLGNYGYTF. For the CDR3, the DNA is TGTGCCAGCAGCCCGCTTGGAAACTATGGCTACACCTTC.

The J gene is TRBJ2-1, the V gene TRBV4-2, with TRBD1 matching 9 bases. This CDR3 has 14 amino acids. Germline CDR1 reads LGHNA; CDR2 reads YNFKEQ. The V segment lost 0 bases and the J segment 15 bases; nucleotides outside the gene matches: 9. The CDR3, as DNA: TGTGCCAGCAGCCAAGATCGAGGGACAGGGCGTCTGTTCTTC. Its protein product is CASSQDRGTGRLFF.

The V call is TRBV6-5, the J call TRBJ1-4; D call uncertain. CDR3 size: 14 residues. Germline lookup yields CDR1 MNHEY and CDR2 SVGAGI. Trimming pared 5 bases from V and 0 bases from J, leaving 7 bases between. The CDR3 nucleotides read TGTGCCAGCAGTGGGATTGCAACTAATGAAAAACTGTTTTTT. Residues: CASSGIATNEKLFF.

The chain employs TRBV9 and TRBJ2-1, with 8 bases identical to TRBD1. J lost 7 bases, V lost 0 bases, and 12 bases had no gene match. There are 17 residues in the CDR3. Germline V lookup: CDR1 SGDLS, CDR2 YYNGEE. Here the CDR3 reads CASSVAPPGTGGNEQFF. The CDR3 DNA reads TGTGCCAGCAGCGTAGCCCCCCCGGGGACAGGTGGGAATGAGCAGTTCTTC.

The V and J genes are TRBV27 and TRBJ2-4; D not resolved. CDR1 is MNHEY and CDR2 is SMNVEV in the germline V gene (reference sequence). The CDR3 has 16 amino acids. V was shortened by 5 bases and J by 2 bases, with 16 bases between the two germline ends. CDR3 bases: TGTGCCAGCAGTCCCGAGTTTAGAGTGACCAAAAACATTCAGTACTTC. Its translation: CASSPEFRVTKNIQYF.

CDR3 DNA sequence: TGTGCCAGCAGTTATAGGTCAGGGCGGGATCAGCCCCAGCATTTT. It encodes CASSYRSGRDQPQHF. The chain recombines TRBV6-5 with TRBJ1-5; the D gene is possibly TRBD1 (5 bases). Germline-derived CDR1 and CDR2 are MNHEY and SVGAGI. Deletions cut 3 bases from V and 5 bases from J, with 14 bases between. The CDR3 has 15 amino acids.

The genes are TRBV11-3 and TRBJ1-2, with TRBD1 matching over 10 bases. The CDR3 extends over 14 amino acids. From germline, CDR1 is SGHNT and CDR2 YENEEA. The V and J ends lost 5 bases and 7 bases, in that order; junction bases with no gene match: 7. CDR3 bases: TGTGCCAGCAGCCTGGGACAGGGGACGGGTGGCTACACCTTC. Amino acid sequence: CASSLGQGTGGYTF.

The chain combines TRBV19 with TRBJ1-6; 9 bases match TRBD1. The CDR3 is 15 residues long. The germline V gene has CDR1 LNHDA and CDR2 SQIVND (reference sequence). V lost 3 bases and J lost 11; bases outside the gene matches: 8. The CDR3 here is CASSIETGGDAPLHF. CDR3 bases: TGTGCCAGTAGTATCGAGACAGGGGGAGATGCACCCCTCCACTTT.